This TCR beta chain appears in the sequencing data of a study of monozygotic twins with inflammatory bowel disease. As concerns this clonotype: Its specificity is unknown.

General study results and limits: IBD patients exhibited fewer clonotypes shared with other individuals than healthy twins, particularly with disease activity. The authors note that differing immunosuppressive treatments may have added variability to patient repertoires.

The unique tags termed UMIs, each holding a 6-nucleotide sample barcode, were added by means of template switching. TCRdb reanalyzed the 5' RACE reads and collapses them to one entry per CDR3 protein, without DNA. Recorded for this sample: about 420,000 distinct CDR3 sequences. The CDR3 has 13 amino acids. Germline lookup yields CDR1 LNHNV and CDR2 YYDKDF (reference sequence). Each donor gave 2.5 to 3 ml of peripheral blood. The sequence was collected from a human donor with ulcerative colitis or Crohn's disease, or a healthy co-twin of an affected twin (not recorded which). The specimen was blood. The genes are TRBV15 and TRBJ2-5. The CDR3 protein is CATSRGNLETQYF.